This T cell receptor beta chain derives from a study of vaccination and CD4 T cells after COVID-19 (dated by TCRdb to 2021 to 2024). A note on the overall study: SARS-CoV-2 positivity had been established in the convalescent patients by nasal swab PCR, and mild disease was recorded in under ten of these patients and severe disease in one. Post-vaccine blood samples were collected a median of about 69 days after the second vaccine dose, ranging from about 12 to 241 days. The spike-specific CD4+ TCR repertoire was compared before and after mRNA vaccination in approximately 9 COVID-19 convalescent patients and several infection-naive healthy vaccine recipients. The cultures were stimulated with overlapping spike peptide pools from SARS-CoV-2 and from the common cold coronaviruses HCoV-NL63, HCoV-OC43 and HCoV-229E. Post-COVID blood samples were collected from convalescent patients a median of roughly 100 days after diagnosis, with a range of roughly 30 to 170 days. A few convalescent patients gave samples both early after vaccination (day 14) and late after vaccination (days 161 to 241). Two doses of either the Pfizer-BioNTech BNT162b2 vaccine (n=8) or the Moderna mRNA-1273 vaccine (n=2) were administered to participants. As controls, cultures received a CEFX viral epitope pool (the positive control), an HIV-1 Nef peptide pool (the negative control), or no peptide at all. In the convalescent cohort there were six males and four females, among whom were two Hispanic individuals, seven Caucasians, two Asians and one multiracial person.

The method was PCR. DNA from cultured CD4+ T cells underwent TCR sequencing with the Oncomine TCR Beta short-read assay at the Johns Hopkins FTIC core. The QIAamp micro DNA kit was used to extract genomic DNA from the cultured CD4+ T cells. The Oncomine TCR Beta libraries from cultured CD4+ T cells were pooled using unique dual indexes and then sequenced on an Illumina iSeq 100. As for the authors' bioinformatics: Non-productive sequences were removed, and CDR3s that did not start with C, did not end with F or W, or were shorter than 7 amino acids were discarded. Antigen-specific clonotypes were identified using the MANAFEST web application through comparison of peptide-stimulated wells with reference and other culture wells. An FDR below 0.05, an odds ratio above 5, and a productive frequency above 0.1% in at least two of three replicate wells were required for clones to be considered positive. Cross-reactive clonotypes were defined as significantly expanded in both SARS-CoV-2 spike wells and at least one common cold coronavirus spike condition. Levenshtein distances (stringdist) and unrooted phylogenetic trees (ape) in R version 3.6.1 were used to assess CDR3 homology. TCRdb reprocessed the public reads (quality trimming at Q25 with fastp, clone calling with MiXCR) and kept in-frame beta chains. Identical CDR3 proteins give one entry, which carries the most common genes and DNA. TCRdb's processing, not the authors' own work, is the source of the V and J calls. The sample table records approximately 22,000 distinct CDR3 sequences; roughly 40% of these occur just once. The ten largest clonotypes hold roughly 9.9% of the sample.

The CDR3 measures 11 amino acids from cysteine to phenylalanine. The read is trimmed to its CDR3 DNA, 33 bases read in frame from base 1. From the germline V gene (reference sequence), CDR1 is SEHNR and CDR2 is FQNEAQ. Deletion took 5 bases off V and 2 bases off J, with a span of 4 bases between the germline ends. Results the study describes overall, beyond this receptor: The median count of SARS-CoV-2-reactive clonotypes went up from approximately 22 after infection to 38 after vaccination, although the change was not significant. Among convalescent patients, a median roughly 84% of the SARS-CoV-2-reactive clones seen after vaccination appeared only after vaccination, which suggests priming specific to the vaccine. The number of convalescent patients in the study was relatively small, and the study did not examine early timepoints following natural infection. Of the vaccine-specific clones in convalescent patients, 304 of 307, or nearly all, reacted only to SARS-CoV-2 spike and did not cross-react with common cold coronaviruses.

Details on this clonotype: No cognate antigen has been identified for it. No much larger clone exists at a distance of one base, and base qualities are not known.

The time point label of this sample denotes: late sampling 161 to 241 days after vaccination in three convalescent patients. Sample treatment or condition, as interpreted from the label and publication: approximately 10-day PBMC culture with coronavirus spike peptide pools or control peptides (ViraFEST assay). The ViraFEST assay was used in the study, in which antigen-specific T cells were expanded with peptide pools and expanded clonotypes were subsequently identified by TCR sequencing. Positive SARS-CoV-2 PCR tests in the convalescent patients dated from March to December 2020, before Alpha, Beta and Delta variants emerged in the United States. Each well held more than 1.5 million PBMCs cultured in IMDM containing approximately 5.3% human AB serum and around 10 IU/ml IL-2, with around 9.7 ug/ml peptide pools added. On days 3 and 7, half of the culture medium was replaced with fresh IL-2-containing medium. CD4+ T cells were isolated after approximately eleven days of culture through negative selection using the EasySep CD4+ T cell isolation kit. Ficoll-Paque Plus gradient centrifugation was used to isolate PBMCs from whole blood, and the isolated PBMCs were then either used fresh or cryopreserved at -140C. In general, triplicate wells were set up for every culture condition.

The specimen was CD4+ T cells from blood, cultured in vitro, collected about 7 months after SARS-CoV-2 vaccination. This clonotype originated in a human donor who had recovered from COVID-19. The rearranged segments are TRBV7-9 and TRBJ2-7; no confident D gene assignment can be made. The CDR3 protein sequence reads: CASSITYEQYF. In nucleotides, the sequence is TGTGCCAGCAGCATTACCTACGAGCAGTACTTC.